This T cell receptor (beta chain) was retrieved from a study of T cells in Graves' hyperthyroidism and ophthalmopathy. Study observations and caveats: A model using 13 V-J features told ophthalmopathy apart from stable hyperthyroidism.

RNA transcripts yielded amplified TCR beta CDR3 regions. A first-round RT-PCR of the TCR CDR3 used the HTBI primer set. MiXCR, run by TCRdb on the multiplex PCR reads, gives a single entry per CDR3 protein. The sample comprises a few hundred thousand distinct CDR3 sequences, about 15% of which are singletons, and less than 6% rests with the top ten. This CDR3 is built from 15 residues. Between the trimmed V and J ends, which lost 4 bases and 3 bases, there was a span of 15 bases. Per the germline V gene, CDR1 is SGHTA and CDR2 is FQGTGA. Ten or more counts support this clonotype. Its specificity is not known.

J is TRBJ1-2 and V is TRBV7-3; a weak D match, TRBD1 (6 bases). This sequence originates from a woman between 25 and 40 years old with Graves' hyperthyroidism that later progressed to Graves' ophthalmopathy. The sequencing input was blood. CDR3 in DNA: TGTGCCAGCAGCTCTCCCGAACAGGGTTACTATGGCTACACCTTC. It yields the protein CASSSPEQGYYGYTF.